This T cell receptor (beta chain) was sequenced for a study of cytomegalovirus exposure and HLA in healthy donors. Findings of the study overall: Several V segments, TRBV6-2 and TRBV6-3 among them, could not be told apart and were dropped. The authors enumerated under 200 TCR beta chains as linked to cytomegalovirus.

CDR3 size: 14 residues. Germline assignment: CDR1 LGHNA and CDR2 YSLEER. V was trimmed by 4 bases and J by 1 base, leaving 10 bases between them. Concerning this clone: Its antigen is still unknown.

Despite likely unrecorded immune exposures, the donors were nominally healthy at the time of sampling. Both 60 Vbeta primers and 13 Jbeta primers went into the PCR. The method was immunoSEQ multiplex PCR; TCRdb's version includes in-frame clones alone and lacks a portion of them. The top ten hold about 0.91% of the sample, which has some 130,000 clones, around 79% seen once. This chain uses TRBV4-3 with TRBJ2-5, with D tentatively TRBD1 (5 bases). The receptor comes from a man between 18 and 35 years old in good health and CMV-seronegative. Material: PBMCs. DNA for the CDR3: TGCGCCAGCAGCCTTGGTGGGGCCCAAGAGACCCAGTACTTC. It encodes CASSLGGAQETQYF.